One sample yielded the 19 T cell receptor beta chains listed below, sequenced in a study of cytomegalovirus exposure and HLA in healthy donors. The PCR made use of 60 Vbeta and 13 Jbeta primers. Assay: immunoSEQ multiplex PCR; the TCRdb copy retains only in-frame clones and omits some. The sample records 170,000 or so clones, 70% to 85% being singletons. What was sequenced was PBMCs. These receptors came from a woman aged 60-75 years in good health and CMV-seropositive.

This chain uses TRBV7-3 with TRBJ2-6; 8 bases are shared with TRBD1. The J segment lost 2 bases and the V segment lost 3 bases, leaving 3 bases of the junction unmatched. Looked up from germline, CDR1 is SGHTA and CDR2 is FQGTGA. This CDR3 is 16 amino acids long. The chain's CDR3 is CASSFTGGTGANVLTF. DNA of the CDR3: TGTGCCAGCAGCTTTACAGGGGGGACTGGGGCCAACGTCCTGACTTTC.

This rearrangement joins TRBV30 to TRBJ2-5; 8 nucleotides match TRBD1. Losses at the gene ends were 2 bases for V and 7 bases for J; bases not matched to a gene: 9. The CDR3 totals 14 residues. Per germline, CDR1 GTSNPN and CDR2 SVGIG (reference sequence). The CDR3 DNA sequence: TGTGCCTGGAGTAGGGCAGGGGGCGGGTGGACCCAGTACTTC. Translating gives CAWSRAGGGWTQYF.

A word on this clone: The same CDR3 also results from other DNA sequences found in this sample. J is TRBJ2-7 and V is TRBV7-9, with D possibly matching TRBD2 (6 bases). CDR1 and CDR2 from the germline V gene are SEHNR and FQNEAQ (reference sequence). The CDR3 is 11 residues long. The ends were cut back, 5 bases at V and 4 bases at J, with 6 bases in the middle. CDR3 nucleotides: TGTGCCAGCAGCCGGGGGTACGAGCAGTACTTC. Protein product: CASSRGYEQYF.

V and J are TRBV27 and TRBJ1-6, with D hard to call. There are 14 residues in the CDR3. From germline, CDR1 is MNHEY and CDR2 SMNVEV (reference sequence). The V and J ends lost 2 bases and 10 bases respectively, with 12 bases between them. The CDR3 DNA reads as TGTGCCAGCAGTTTAAACAGTGGTGGGTCACCCCTCCACTTT. As protein: CASSLNSGGSPLHF.

J is TRBJ2-5 and V is TRBV5-1, with D perhaps matching TRBD1 (5 bases). The CDR3 has 12 residues. CDR1 and CDR2 (germline): SGHRS, YFSETQ. The V and J ends lost 7 bases and 2 bases respectively, with 9 bases between them. Here the CDR3 reads CASLRVQETQYF. In DNA form, the CDR3 reads TGCGCCAGCCTCAGGGTGCAAGAGACCCAGTACTTC.

CDR3 sequence: CASSHGGPSGYTF. CDR3 nucleotides: TGTGCCAGCAGCCACGGGGGGCCAAGTGGCTACACCTTC. The chain carries TRBV4-2 and TRBJ1-2; D possibly corresponds to TRBD1 (6 bases). The CDR3 sequence is 13 residues long. Germline V gene data show CDR1 as LGHNA and CDR2 as YNFKEQ. Trimming shortened V by 3 bases and J by 7 bases, and 12 bases separated the two germline ends.

The chain recombines TRBV19 with TRBJ2-5; D gene unclear. This CDR3 comprises 13 residues. The germline gives CDR1 LNHDA, CDR2 SQIVND (reference sequence). Trimming stripped 7 bases from V and 2 bases from J, with 11 bases between. Written as DNA, the CDR3 is TGTGCCAGTAATCGAAACACGCAAGAGACCCAGTACTTC. Amino acid sequence: CASNRNTQETQYF. Looking up the rest from reference TRBV19 and TRBJ2-5 gives the full variable domain: DGGITQSPKYLFRKEGQNVTLSCEQNLNHDAMYWYRQDPGQGLRLIYYSQIVNDFQKGDIAEGYSVSREKKESFPLTVTSAQKNPTAFYLCASNRNTQETQYFGPGTRLLVL.

The rearrangement uses TRBV5-6 and TRBJ2-3; TRBD2 agrees at 8 bases. The germline V gene has CDR1 SGHDT and CDR2 YYEEEE. The CDR3 extends over 15 amino acids. J gave up 0 bases and V 5 bases, and 5 bases lay outside the gene matches. The CDR3 DNA reads TGTGCCAGCAGTAGGACTAGCAAGAGCACAGATACGCAGTATTTT. It specifies CASSRTSKSTDTQYF.

The chain is built from TRBV27 and TRBJ2-7; D is perhaps TRBD2 (6 bases). CDR1 and CDR2 (germline): MNHEY, SMNVEV (reference sequence). The CDR3 loop spans 13 amino acids. V gave up 10 bases and J gave up 4 bases, with 17 bases separating them. Here the CDR3 DNA reads TGTGCCACCCGGCAAGAGGAGGGGTACGAGCAGTACTTC. This gives the protein CATRQEEGYEQYF.

The genes are TRBV21-1 and TRBJ1-3. TRBV21-1 is termed a pseudogene. This CDR3 comprises 15 residues. The CDR3 loop is CASTPHRSSGNTIYF. The CDR3 DNA reads as TGTGCCAGCACCCCACATCGGAGCTCTGGAAACACCATATATTTT.

The chain joins TRBV7-3 to TRBJ2-3, with TRBD2 matching over 7 bases. The V and J ends lost 5 bases and 5 bases, in that order; junction bases with no gene match: 13. The CDR3 covers 16 residues. CDR1 SGHTA and CDR2 FQGTGA come from the germline V gene. CDR3 DNA: TGTGCCAGCAGCAAGACTAGCCGCCTGGGCTTAGATACGCAGTATTTT. Translating it yields CASSKTSRLGLDTQYF.

V usage is TRBV28 and J usage is TRBJ2-7; 11 nucleotides line up with TRBD2. The trim removed 6 bases at V and 3 bases at J, leaving 7 bases unmatched. CDR3 length: 15 amino acids. Germline CDR1 MDHEN, CDR2 SYDVKM. CDR3 bases: TGTGCCAGCAGGCGGGGACTAGCGGAGTACTACGAGCAGTACTTC. The encoded protein is CASRRGLAEYYEQYF.

This rearrangement joins TRBV5-4 to TRBJ2-2; D perhaps matches TRBD1 (6 bases). CDR1 and CDR2 (germline): SGHNT, YYREEE (reference sequence). CDR3 size: 15 residues. The V end was cut by 0 bases, the J end by 1 base, with 7 bases between. The CDR3 coding sequence is TGTGCCAGCAGCTTGGTGGGACAGAACACCGGGGAGCTGTTTTTT. Amino acid sequence: CASSLVGQNTGELFF.

The J gene is TRBJ1-5, the V gene TRBV19, with a possible D match to TRBD1 (6 bases). The CDR3 spans 15 residues. V was shortened by 1 base and J by 8 bases, with 15 bases between the two germline ends. Germline assignment: CDR1 LNHDA and CDR2 SQIVND (reference sequence). CDR3 sequence (DNA): TGTGCCAGTAGTATAGGGGGGGGCAGAACAGAGCCCCAGCATTTT. Amino acid sequence: CASSIGGGRTEPQHF.

The J gene is TRBJ2-5, the V gene TRBV7-2; 8 nucleotides agree with TRBD2. Trimming at V came to 0 bases and at J to 2 bases, leaving 5 bases not matched to a gene. CDR3 length: 16 amino acids. The germline V gene has CDR1 SGHTA and CDR2 FQGNSA. CDR3 bases: TGTGCCAGCAGCTTAGCCTCCCGGGGGGGTCAAGAGACCCAGTACTTC. This gives the protein CASSLASRGGQETQYF.

The chain carries TRBV5-1 and TRBJ2-5; D call uncertain. Trimming removed 3 bases at V and 1 base at J, with 7 bases between. Per the germline V gene, CDR1 is SGHRS and CDR2 is YFSETQ. The CDR3 runs 13 residues. The CDR3 nucleotides are TGCGCCAGCAGCTCTGGGCTCCAAGAGACCCAGTACTTC. Translating it yields CASSSGLQETQYF.

DNA for the CDR3: TGTGCCAGCAGCGAGGTTGGGGGGGCATCACCAGCTTTCTTT. Protein: CASSEVGGASPAFF. The chain is built from TRBV9 and TRBJ1-1, with a possible D match to TRBD1 (6 bases). Trimming pared 3 bases from V and 10 bases from J, leaving 19 bases between. CDR3 length: 14 amino acids. CDR1 is SGDLS and CDR2 is YYNGEE in the germline V gene.

As regards this clone: This sample also contains other DNA sequences that code for the same CDR3. J is TRBJ1-5 and V is TRBV5-1; 9 bases align to TRBD1. Germline loops: CDR1 SGHRS, CDR2 YFSETQ. Trimming took 2 bases from V and 1 from J; bases not matched to a gene: 1. The CDR3 has 15 amino acids. The CDR3 is CASSLGTGSNQPQHF. CDR3 bases: TGCGCCAGCAGCTTAGGGACAGGGAGCAATCAGCCCCAGCATTTT.

The chain combines TRBV28 with TRBJ2-7; 10 bases map to TRBD1. The length of the CDR3 is 15 residues. The ends lost 4 bases at V and 3 bases at J; junction bases unmatched: 6. The germline CDR1 and CDR2 sequences are MDHEN and SYDVKM. In DNA form, the CDR3 reads TGTGCCAGCAGTTCGGGGGGACAGGGGAACTACGAGCAGTACTTC. This encodes CASSSGGQGNYEQYF.